This TCR beta chain was identified in a study of blood T cells in healthy people across ages. Alongside a J-beta primer mix, a sample-barcoded 5' primer served in a second PCR lasting roughly 6 to 11 cycles. Each cDNA molecule carried a tag from a template-switch adaptor that contained 12 random nucleotides. Using its own MiXCR run on the 5' RACE reads, TCRdb lists one record per CDR3 protein. The sample lists 700,000 to 850,000 distinct CDR3 sequences, 30% to 45% occurring once. Findings and caveats of the study: Comparison with aged donors showed that long-lived donors had more naive CD4+ cells and higher diversity.

The CDR3 totals 14 residues. Germline CDR1 is MGHRA and CDR2 is YSYEKL. As for this clonotype: Its antigen is still unknown. Just one base apart from a much larger clone, this may be a read error.

Donor samples were obtained from healthy Caucasian individuals from Russia, aged 6 to 90. The sample, roughly 9.5 milliliters of peripheral blood, was drawn from each donor. The sequencing sample was made of blood. The chain is built from TRBV4-1 and TRBJ1-5; 7 bases map to TRBD1. This clonotype was obtained from a man aged 18 to 29 in good health. CDR3: CASSQGDSSQPQHF. DNA of the CDR3: TGCGCCAGCAGCCAGGGGGACAGCAGTCAGCCCCAGCATTTT.